These 14 T cell receptor beta chains were all obtained from the same sample, sequenced in a study of T cells in Graves' hyperthyroidism and ophthalmopathy. Authors of the study amplified TCR beta CDR3 regions from RNA transcripts. Carried out on the TCR CDR3, a first-round RT-PCR used the HTBI primer set. TCRdb called the multiplex PCR reads again in MiXCR, with one record for every CDR3 protein. The table includes about 610,000 distinct CDR3 sequences, approximately 14% detected once. Sequencing input: blood. The source is a woman in her thirties or forties with Graves' ophthalmopathy.

The CDR3, as DNA: TGTGCCAGCTCACCACCGGGACACCGAAACTCCTACGAGCAGTACTTC. Translating gives CASSPPGHRNSYEQYF. The V call is TRBV18, the J call TRBJ2-7; D might be TRBD1 (6 bases). The CDR3 covers 16 residues. V lost 0 bases, J lost 0 bases, and 12 bases lay in between. The germline V gene encodes CDR1 KGHSH and CDR2 LQKENI. Based on the CDR3 plus reference TRBV18 and TRBJ2-7, the full variable domain is NAGVMQNPRHLVRRRGQEARLRCSPMKGHSHVYWYRQLPEEGLKFMVYLQKENIIDESGMPKERFSAEFPKEGPSILRIQQVVRGDSAAYFCASSPPGHRNSYEQYFGPGTRLTVT.

The J gene is TRBJ2-7, the V gene TRBV5-1, with 11 bases matching TRBD2. The V gene end was trimmed by 0 bases and the J gene end by 7 bases; junction bases not matched to a gene: 9. Germline loops: CDR1 SGHRS, CDR2 YFSETQ. The CDR3 contains 16 residues. CDR3 sequence (DNA): TGCGCCAGCAGCTTGGTCTTAGCGGGAGGGCGCTCTGAGCAGTACTTC. Protein sequence: CASSLVLAGGRSEQYF. Together with reference TRBV5-1 and TRBJ2-7, the CDR3 gives the full variable domain: KAGVTQTPRYLIKTRGQQVTLSCSPISGHRSVSWYQQTPGQGLQFLFEYFSETQRNKGNFPGRFSGRQFSNSRSEMNVSTLELGDSALYLCASSLVLAGGRSEQYFGPGTRLTVT.

The rearrangement joins TRBV30 to TRBJ2-5; no firm D call. The CDR3 has 13 residues. Trimming took off 3 bases at V and 1 base at J, with 9 bases between the two ends. Germline CDR1 and CDR2: GTSNPN and SVGIG (reference sequence). The CDR3 DNA reads as TGTGCCTGGAGACGTGACTTCCAAGAGACCCAGTACTTC. This sequence encodes CAWRRDFQETQYF.

In this sample, this clonotype turned up many times. This chain connects TRBV12-3 or TRBV12-4 to TRBJ1-2; possibly TRBD1 for D (5 bases). V lost 5 bases and J lost 6, with 22 bases in between. This CDR3 region has 16 residues. CDR3 protein: CASSPGGTLARDGYTF. For the CDR3, the DNA is TGTGCCAGCAGTCCCGGGGGGACGCTTGCTAGAGATGGCTACACCTTC.

This clonotype was seen repeatedly, ten times or more. V gene TRBV2 combines with J gene TRBJ2-5, with a tentative D call TRBD1 (5 bases). The germline gives CDR1 SNHLY, CDR2 FYNNEI. The V gene lost 8 bases and the J gene lost 3 bases, with 10 bases spanning the gap. This CDR3 comprises 12 residues. CDR3 amino acids: CASALREETQYF. CDR3 coding DNA: TGTGCCAGCGCCCTCAGGGAAGAGACCCAGTACTTC. The full variable domain, with the rest looked up from reference TRBV2 and TRBJ2-5, is EPEVTQTPSHQVTQMGQEVILRCVPISNHLYFYWYRQILGQKVEFLVSFYNNEISEKSEIFDDQFSVERPDGSNFTLKIRSTKLEDSAMYFCASALREETQYFGPGTRLLVL.

This chain joins TRBV11-1 and TRBJ1-5; 12 nucleotides match TRBD1. The CDR3 is 19 residues long. The ends lost 2 bases at V and 2 bases at J; junction bases unmatched: 10. Germline-derived CDR1 and CDR2 are SGHAT and FQDESV (reference sequence). The CDR3 reads CASSLFPSGTGGGNQPQHF. The CDR3 DNA follows: TGTGCCAGCAGCTTATTCCCCTCCGGGACAGGGGGCGGCAATCAGCCCCAGCATTTT.

This clonotype was found many times. V usage is TRBV12-3 or TRBV12-4 and J usage is TRBJ1-1, with D hard to call. The CDR3 has 14 residues. The V and J ends lost 5 bases and 1 base respectively, with 11 bases between them. The CDR3 here is CASSPTLQNTEAFF. CDR3 coding DNA: TGTGCCAGCAGTCCGACCCTGCAGAACACTGAAGCTTTCTTT.

This clonotype has ten or more counts. The rearrangement joins TRBV2 to TRBJ1-1; D is unclear. CDR3 length: 13 residues. V lost 2 bases and J lost 3, with 7 bases in between. In germline, CDR1 is SNHLY, CDR2 FYNNEI. Here the CDR3 DNA reads TGTGCCAGCAGTGAAAACCCAGACACTGAAGCTTTCTTT. This translates into CASSENPDTEAFF. Full variable domain (outside the CDR3, taken from reference TRBV2 and TRBJ1-1): EPEVTQTPSHQVTQMGQEVILRCVPISNHLYFYWYRQILGQKVEFLVSFYNNEISEKSEIFDDQFSVERPDGSNFTLKIRSTKLEDSAMYFCASSENPDTEAFFGQGTRLTVV.

V gene TRBV18 combines with J gene TRBJ1-1; unclear D gene. Trimming stripped 2 bases from V and 0 bases from J, with 10 bases between. Germline CDR1 KGHSH, CDR2 LQKENI. The CDR3 sequence is 15 residues long. CDR3 bases: TGTGCCAGCTCACCAGGTTCAGAACTGAACACTGAAGCTTTCTTT. Protein: CASSPGSELNTEAFF.

The rearrangement uses TRBV7-6 and TRBJ2-7; no reliable D call. The CDR3 runs 16 residues. From germline, CDR1 is SGHVS and CDR2 FNYEAQ. Trimming cost V 1 base and J 0 bases, with 13 bases left between them. The CDR3 protein is CASSLDPASSSYEQYF. Here the CDR3 DNA reads TGTGCCAGCAGCTTAGATCCAGCCTCGAGCTCCTACGAGCAGTACTTC.

Ten or more counts support this clonotype. Just one base apart from a much larger clone, this may be a read error. This chain uses TRBV27 with TRBJ2-5; no clear D gene. Germline assignment: CDR1 MNHEY and CDR2 SMNVEV (reference sequence). CDR3 length: 14 residues. The CDR3 loop is CASSLSRSQEAQYF. The CDR3 nucleotides are TGTGCCAGCAGTTTATCACGGAGCCAAGAGGCCCAGTACTTC.

This chain connects TRBV7-6 to TRBJ2-2, with D possibly being TRBD1 or TRBD2 (6 bases each). This CDR3 spans 16 amino acids. The V and J ends lost 5 bases and 3 bases respectively, with 16 bases between them. Germline values: CDR1 SGHVS, CDR2 FNYEAQ. The CDR3: CASSHPRGLDTGELFF. The CDR3 coding sequence is TGTGCCAGCAGCCACCCCCGGGGGCTAGACACCGGGGAGCTGTTTTTT.

The sample holds many counts of this clonotype. The rearrangement links TRBV7-2 to TRBJ2-7, with 11 bases aligning to TRBD1. The CDR3 loop spans 13 amino acids. Germline CDR1 SGHTA, CDR2 FQGNSA. J gave up 6 bases and V 10 bases, and 8 bases lay outside the gene matches. The CDR3 DNA sequence: TGTGCCACGGGTAGGGGACAGGGGGGCGAGCAGTACTTC. This translates into CATGRGQGGEQYF.

This clonotype was recorded many times. The chain couples TRBV20-1 to TRBJ2-7; weak D call: TRBD2 (6 bases). Germline V CDR1 and CDR2: DFQATT, SNEGSKA (reference sequence). The germline V and J ends were trimmed by 1 base and 5 bases, with 15 bases remaining between them. The CDR3 runs 14 residues. The CDR3 bases are TGCAGTGCTAGAGGGTCTAGCGTCTTCAACGAGCAGTACTTC. Translating gives CSARGSSVFNEQYF.